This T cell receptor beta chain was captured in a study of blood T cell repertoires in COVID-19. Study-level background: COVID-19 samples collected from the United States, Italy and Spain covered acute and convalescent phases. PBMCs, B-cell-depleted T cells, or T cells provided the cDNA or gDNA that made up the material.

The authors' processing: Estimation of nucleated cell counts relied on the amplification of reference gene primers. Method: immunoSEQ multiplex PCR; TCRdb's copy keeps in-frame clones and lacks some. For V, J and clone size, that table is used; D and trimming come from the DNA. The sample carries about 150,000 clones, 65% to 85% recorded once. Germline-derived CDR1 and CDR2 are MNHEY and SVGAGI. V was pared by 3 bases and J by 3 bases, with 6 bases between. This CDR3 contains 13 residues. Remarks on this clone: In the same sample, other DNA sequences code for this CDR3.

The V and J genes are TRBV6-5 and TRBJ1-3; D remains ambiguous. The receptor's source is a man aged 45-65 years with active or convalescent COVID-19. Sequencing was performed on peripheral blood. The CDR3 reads CASSYGGGNTIYF. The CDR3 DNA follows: TGTGCCAGCAGTTATGGAGGTGGAAACACCATATATTTT.